This TCR beta chain emerged from a study of tumor-infiltrating lymphocytes in primary liver carcinoma. Blood RNA came from unsorted whole blood; germline DNA was also extracted. This clonotype was detected ten times or more. Using a constant-region primer together with ProtoScript II reverse transcriptase, TCR beta cDNA was made from about 490 ng of total RNA. Library construction for TCR beta comprised three nested multiplex PCR rounds performed with slightly modified ARM-PCR. In the first two PCR rounds, TRBV1-TRBV30 forward primers were paired with a C-beta reverse primer, and each round lasted approximately 10 cycles. TCRdb re-called the multiplex PCR reads with MiXCR, one entry per CDR3 protein. Found here are approximately 310,000 distinct CDR3 sequences, more than 55% of them singletons; the top ten hold roughly 8.9%. CDR1 is ENHRY, CDR2 SYGVKD, per germline. This CDR3 comprises 15 residues. Deletions cut 3 bases from V and 5 bases from J, with 16 bases between.

The receptor was derived from a middle-aged man with primary liver carcinoma and hepatitis B virus infection. Sequences were obtained from peripheral blood. The chain couples TRBV10-3 to TRBJ2-5; a possible D gene is TRBD2 (6 bases). This CDR3 reads CAISDREKGMETQYF. The CDR3 DNA follows: TGTGCCATCAGTGACCGGGAGAAGGGGATGGAGACCCAGTACTTC.